This T cell receptor (beta chain) was documented in a study of Ad26.COV2.S vaccination and SARS-CoV-2 variants. Across the study: Once, or twice with 56 days between doses, Ad26.COV2.S was given intramuscularly. Study-wide results and limits: Reported findings describe substantial breadth in spike-specific CD8+ and CD4+ T cell responses following vaccination.

TCRdb's copy holds only in-frame clones and misses some; the assay was immunoSEQ multiplex PCR. This sample has fewer than 600,000 clones, with roughly 87% found just once. In germline, CDR1 is SGHRS, CDR2 YFSETQ. This CDR3 spans 15 amino acids. V was pared by 1 base and J by 0 bases, with 10 bases between. Remarks on this clone: What it binds is not known.

This sample's treatment: approximately 18 received Ad26.COV2.S at low or high dose, single or two shots; about five received placebo; per-sample allocation not given. At day 63 after the first vaccine or placebo injection, samples were drawn. V is TRBV5-1 and J is TRBJ1-1, with TRBD1 as a possible D gene (5 bases). This clonotype was obtained from a person aged 18-60 years who received the Ad26.COV2.S COVID-19 vaccine or a placebo. The source material was peripheral blood, sampled in a trial of Ad26.COV2.S vaccine versus placebo. CDR3 loop: CASSLSTDMNTEAFF. Here the CDR3 DNA reads TGCGCCAGCAGCTTGTCGACAGATATGAACACTGAAGCTTTCTTT.